A selection of T cell receptor beta chains follows, all from one sample in a study of immune evolution from preneoplasia to lung adenocarcinoma. Data came from immunoSEQ multiplex PCR; TCRdb stores just in-frame clones and leaves some out. The sample yields under 5,500 clones, almost 85% seen once. Source material: FFPE invasive lung adenocarcinoma tissue. All receptors derive from a person aged 45 to 59 with lung adenocarcinoma. CDR3s include the opening cysteine and the closing phenylalanine or tryptophan. A D gene is named only where the DNA matches it firmly. Clone size appears in some rows only: once, few, many, or a class for an expanded clone.

-	TRBV6-1	-	TRBJ2-7	TGTGCCAGCTTAGGACATTTCACCTACGAGCAGTACTTC	CASLGHFTYEQYF
-	TRBV2	-	TRBJ2-5	TGTGCCAGCAGTGAATTGTGGGTTTGGGAGACCCAGTACTTC	CASSELWVWETQYF
once	TRBV4-2	TRBD2	TRBJ2-3	TGTGCCAGCAGCCAAGTTCCTTGGGGGGGATTCACAGATACGCAGTATTTT	CASSQVPWGGFTDTQYF
few	TRBV23-1	TRBD1	TRBJ1-1	TGCGCCAGCAGTCGGACAGGGCGGAACACTGAAGCTTTCTTT	CASSRTGRNTEAFF
-	TRBV2	-	TRBJ1-5	TGTGCCAGCAGTTACGGACAGTTGAGCAATCAGCCCCAGCATTTT	CASSYGQLSNQPQHF
-	TRBV2	TRBD1	TRBJ1-5	TGTGCCAGCAGCGGGGACAGGGCATACAATCAGCCCCAGCATTTT	CASSGDRAYNQPQHF
-	TRBV5-4	-	TRBJ2-7	TGTGCCAGCAGTATGGAGGGGGGGACCTACGAGCAGTACTTC	CASSMEGGTYEQYF
few	TRBV11-2	TRBD2	TRBJ2-7	TGTGCCAGCAGCTTAGATTCTAGCGGATACTACGAGCAGTACTTC	CASSLDSSGYYEQYF
-	TRBV4-3	-	TRBJ2-1	TGCGCCAGCAGCCAAGCAGGGCTAGGAGGTATTGAGCAGTTCTTC	CASSQAGLGGIEQFF
-	TRBV18	-	TRBJ2-1	TGTGCCAGCTCAAAGACTAGGAGCAATGAGCAGTTCTTC	CASSKTRSNEQFF
-	TRBV7-7	-	TRBJ2-2	TGTGCTAGCCCGGCGGGAACCGGGGAGCTGTTTTTT	CASPAGTGELFF
-	TRBV28	TRBD1	TRBJ1-2	TGTGCCAGCAGTCGCCACAGGGGATATGGCTACACCTTC	CASSRHRGYGYTF
-	TRBV6-5	TRBD1	TRBJ1-5	TGTGCCAGCAGAAGTGGGACAGGGGAGTTTCAGCCCCAGCATTTT	CASRSGTGEFQPQHF
-	TRBV5-5	TRBD1	TRBJ1-2	TGTGCCAGCAAGGCGGGGACAGTTGATGGCTACACCTTC	CASKAGTVDGYTF
-	TRBV7-3	-	TRBJ2-1	TGTGCCAGCAGCTTAGCGGCCTACAATGAGCAGTTCTTC	CASSLAAYNEQFF
-	TRBV5-6	-	TRBJ1-1	TGTGCCAGCAGCTTGGACAGGGTGGGTACTGAAGCTTTCTTT	CASSLDRVGTEAFF
-	TRBV18	-	TRBJ1-2	TGTGCCAGCTCACCACAGGGTATGGATGGCTACACCTTC	CASSPQGMDGYTF
-	TRBV30	TRBD1	TRBJ2-7	TGTGCCTGGAGTAGACAGGGGGTCTACGAGCAGTACTTC	CAWSRQGVYEQYF
-	TRBV28	TRBD1	TRBJ1-2	TGTGCCAGCAGGGACGATAGGACAGGGGGTTCTAGCTACACCTTC	CASRDDRTGGSSYTF
-	TRBV30	-	TRBJ1-2	TGTGCCTGGACCGGACAAAACTATGGCTACACCTTC	CAWTGQNYGYTF
-	TRBV7-2	TRBD2	TRBJ2-3	TGTGCCAGCAGCTTAAGTGTAGGGAGGGGAAATACGCAGTATTTT	CASSLSVGRGNTQYF
-	TRBV29-1	-	TRBJ2-1	TGCAGCGTCGGCCGGGACTCATCGGTTGAGCAGTTCTTC	CSVGRDSSVEQFF
-	TRBV4-1	-	TRBJ1-1	TGCGCCAGCAGCCGAGAGTTGATCACTGAAGCTTTCTTT	CASSRELITEAFF
-	TRBV30	-	TRBJ1-3	TGTGCCTGGACCTTTCTAGAACGAAACACCATATATTTT	CAWTFLERNTIYF